The 20 T cell receptor beta chains presented below share a single source sample, sequenced in a study of PD-1 blockade in classical Hodgkin lymphoma. Time point specified: cycle 4 day 1 (C4D1), after 6 weeks of nivolumab. Each patient experienced a relapse that followed autologous stem cell transplantation, and brentuximab vedotin exposure varied. The data were produced by immunoSEQ multiplex PCR, yet TCRdb's version contains in-frame clones alone and is incomplete. The sample has tens of thousands of clones; nearly 90% are singletons. The specimen was peripheral blood mononuclear cells (PBMCs), collected before the fourth cycle of nivolumab. Source of these receptors: a human donor with classical Hodgkin lymphoma.

The table lists this clone with a few counts. This rearrangement joins TRBV5-4 to TRBJ1-2; D is unresolved. The CDR3 sequence is 15 residues long. Trimming stripped 1 base from V and 5 bases from J, with 15 bases between. The germline gives CDR1 SGHNT, CDR2 YYREEE (reference sequence). CDR3 DNA sequence: TGTGCCAGCAGCTTGCTCGGAGGGAGAGGGTATGGCTACACCTTC. Translating gives CASSLLGGRGYGYTF. Drawing the rest from reference TRBV5-4 and TRBJ1-2, the complete variable domain is ETGVTQSPTHLIKTRGQQVTLRCSSQSGHNTVSWYQQALGQGPQFIFQYYREEENGRGNFPPRFSGLQFPNYSSELNVNALELDDSALYLCASSLLGGRGYGYTFGSGTRLTVV.

The V and J genes are TRBV7-9 and TRBJ2-5; no reliable D call. Germline V gives CDR1 SEHNR, CDR2 FQNEAQ (reference sequence). The CDR3 length is 12 residues. The V gene lost 1 base and the J gene lost 4 bases, with 4 bases spanning the gap. The CDR3 is CASSLVSETQYF. The CDR3 bases are TGTGCCAGCAGCTTAGTTTCAGAGACCCAGTACTTC.

V usage is TRBV18 and J usage is TRBJ2-7; tentative D call: TRBD1 (5 bases). Looked up from germline, CDR1 is KGHSH and CDR2 is LQKENI. The CDR3 spans 13 residues. Trimming took off 6 bases at V and 1 base at J, with 10 bases between the two ends. CDR3 DNA: TGTGCCAGCTCCCCGACAGCATCCTACGAGCAGTACTTC. Translated, it gives CASSPTASYEQYF.

For this clone: Other DNA sequences in this specimen translate into the identical CDR3. J is TRBJ1-3 and V is TRBV5-1; D is unclear. CDR1 is SGHRS, CDR2 YFSETQ, per germline. Trimming pared 0 bases from V and 1 base from J, leaving 8 bases between. CDR3 length equals 15 residues. The CDR3 loop is CASSLGSGSGNTIYF. DNA of the CDR3: TGCGCCAGCAGCTTGGGTTCCGGGTCTGGAAACACCATATATTTT.

The rearrangement uses TRBV28 and TRBJ2-7; 7 nucleotides agree with TRBD1. The junction had 5 bases not matched to a gene; V was cut back by 5 bases and J by 7 bases. The CDR3 runs to 12 residues. Germline CDR1 reads MDHEN; CDR2 reads SYDVKM. CDR3 coding DNA: TGTGCCAGCAGTCCGACAGGGTGGGAGCAGTACTTC. This encodes CASSPTGWEQYF.

A note on this clone: Other DNA sequences in the same sample also yield this CDR3. V usage is TRBV7-8 and J usage is TRBJ1-1; D is uncertain. CDR1 is SGHVS, CDR2 FQNEAQ, per germline. The CDR3 consists of 14 residues. Trimming pared 1 base from V and 1 base from J, leaving 7 bases between. The CDR3 DNA reads as TGTGCCAGCAGCTTAGTGCAAGGGAACACTGAAGCTTTCTTT. It is translated as CASSLVQGNTEAFF.

V gene TRBV18 combines with J gene TRBJ2-3, with 9 bases lining up with TRBD2. The ends lost 3 bases at V and 6 bases at J; junction bases unmatched: 4. The CDR3 covers 14 residues. CDR1 and CDR2 from the germline V gene are KGHSH and LQKENI. CDR3 region: CASSPRGGWDTQYF. DNA for the CDR3: TGTGCCAGCTCACCGCGGGGGGGGTGGGATACGCAGTATTTT.

This chain uses TRBV5-1 with TRBJ2-5; D call uncertain. V was trimmed by 6 bases and J by 2 bases, leaving 14 bases between them. CDR1 is SGHRS and CDR2 is YFSETQ in the germline V gene. The CDR3 length is 14 residues. The CDR3 region has the DNA TGCGCCAGCATAGCCGGGCCCCAACAAGAGACCCAGTACTTC. Translating gives CASIAGPQQETQYF.

The V and J genes are TRBV4-1 and TRBJ1-1; D perhaps matches TRBD1 (5 bases). Per the germline V gene, CDR1 is MGHRA and CDR2 is YSYEKL. The CDR3 is 14 residues long. The V end was cut by 9 bases, the J end by 2 bases, with 16 bases between. In DNA, the CDR3 is TGCGCCAGTCTTTCGGGCAGGGCAAACACTGAAGCTTTCTTT. It specifies CASLSGRANTEAFF.

V gene TRBV19 combines with J gene TRBJ2-2, with 11 bases matching TRBD2. Germline V gene sequence: CDR1 LNHDA, CDR2 SQIVND (reference sequence). This CDR3 is 15 amino acids long. V dropped 4 bases and J dropped 7; count of bases not matched to a gene: 5. The CDR3: CASSRTSGQGGELFF. DNA of the CDR3: TGTGCCAGTAGTAGGACTAGCGGGCAAGGCGGGGAGCTGTTTTTT.

This rearrangement joins TRBV6-5 to TRBJ1-4, with D possibly TRBD1 on 6 matching bases. V gave up 2 bases and J gave up 6 bases, with 16 bases separating them. Germline values: CDR1 MNHEY, CDR2 SVGAGI. The CDR3 runs 16 residues. Written as DNA, the CDR3 is TGTGCCAGCAGTTACACGGGGGCAGGGGTGGATGAAAAACTGTTTTTT. It specifies CASSYTGAGVDEKLFF.

V usage is TRBV20-1 and J usage is TRBJ2-7; no clear D gene. Trimming took off 2 bases at V and 4 bases at J, with 6 bases between the two ends. Germline loops: CDR1 DFQATT, CDR2 SNEGSKA (reference sequence). CDR3 length: 11 amino acids. The CDR3 region has the DNA TGCAGTGCTAGACTAGTTTACGAGCAGTACTTC. This translates into CSARLVYEQYF.

This sequence joins TRBV29-1 and TRBJ2-3; TRBD2 might be the D (6 bases). Looked up from germline, CDR1 is SQVTM and CDR2 is ANQGSEA. V was clipped by 5 bases and J by 3 bases, with 15 bases between them. The CDR3 spans 14 residues. The CDR3 sequence is CSVLPGLNTDTQYF. The CDR3 coding sequence is TGCAGCGTTCTACCGGGACTTAATACAGATACGCAGTATTTT.

This chain connects TRBV5-1 to TRBJ2-7; possibly TRBD2 for D (5 bases). Germline CDR1 and CDR2: SGHRS and YFSETQ. The V end was cut by 4 bases, the J end by 2 bases, with 13 bases between. This CDR3 contains 14 residues. This CDR3 is CASSPARGTYEQYF. The DNA of the CDR3 is TGCGCCAGCAGCCCCGCTCGGGGAACCTACGAGCAGTACTTC.

The chain has TRBV6-1 and TRBJ2-7; D not resolved. Germline V gene lookup returns CDR1 MNHNS and CDR2 SASEGT. The ends were cut back, 5 bases at V and 0 bases at J, with 11 bases in the middle. This CDR3 has 14 amino acids. The CDR3 protein is CASSTDVSSYEQYF. CDR3 DNA: TGTGCCAGCAGTACAGACGTGAGCTCCTACGAGCAGTACTTC.

The V gene is TRBV2, the J gene TRBJ1-5; D gene ambiguous. CDR3 length equals 15 residues. Germline-derived CDR1 and CDR2 are SNHLY and FYNNEI. Trimming stripped 1 base from V and 7 bases from J, with 14 bases between. The CDR3 here is CASSEEHSSSQPQHF. Written as DNA, the CDR3 is TGTGCCAGCAGTGAAGAGCACAGTTCGTCACAGCCCCAGCATTTT.

This chain links TRBV28 with TRBJ2-7; D may match TRBD1 or TRBD2 (6 bases each). This CDR3 has 14 residues. V was shortened by 1 base and J by 6 bases, with 13 bases between the two germline ends. The germline CDR1 and CDR2 sequences are MDHEN and SYDVKM. CDR3 sequence: CASSLYPGAGEQYF. CDR3 DNA sequence: TGTGCCAGCAGTTTATATCCGGGGGCAGGCGAGCAGTACTTC. The full variable domain, in which reference TRBV28 and TRBJ2-7 provide the parts outside the CDR3, is DVKVTQSSRYLVKRTGEKVFLECVQDMDHENMFWYRQDPGLGLRLIYFSYDVKMKEKGDIPEGYSVSREKKERFSLILESASTNQTSMYLCASSLYPGAGEQYFGPGTRLTVT.

V is TRBV6-5 and J is TRBJ1-4; maybe TRBD1 (5 bases). CDR3 size: 15 residues. Germline V gives CDR1 MNHEY, CDR2 SVGAGI. V was cut by 1 base and J by 11 bases, with 17 bases left in between. The CDR3 protein is CASSYFDSGVSKLFF. The CDR3 bases are TGTGCCAGCAGTTACTTTGATTCGGGGGTTTCGAAACTGTTTTTT.

The CDR3 DNA is TGTGCCAGCCTCGCCAGAGGGGTACTCGACTATGGCTACACCTTC. It translates to CASLARGVLDYGYTF. The gene calls are TRBV6-5 and TRBJ1-2; TRBD1 might be the D (5 bases). V was trimmed by 8 bases and J by 3 bases, leaving 19 bases between them. The germline V gene has CDR1 MNHEY and CDR2 SVGAGI. There are 15 residues in the CDR3.

For this clone: At one of its ends the junction is not consistent with the germline gene, which may arise from a read error. The J gene is TRBJ1-4, the V gene TRBV10-1; possible D gene TRBD1, 6 bases. This CDR3 region has 12 residues. Germline CDR1 WNHNN, CDR2 SYGVQD (reference sequence). This chain's CDR3 is CASGIHEGVVGF. CDR3 nucleotide sequence: TGCGCCAGCGGTATACATGAGGGGGTGGTGGGTTTT.